This TCR beta chain emerged from a study of T-cell memory formation after mild COVID-19. Study at large: In these data, TCR clusters were largely donor specific.

Study results and caveats: Memory sampled before infection contained some responding clones, suggesting cross-reactive memory joined. Shrinking CD4+ clones resided mostly in CM and EM, and CD8+ ones in EMRA. Clones that contracted from day 15 to 85 were balanced CD4/CD8, while later expanders leaned CD4+.

TCRdb ran MiXCR on the 5' RACE reads and lists one entry per CDR3 protein. The table has around 340,000 distinct CDR3 sequences, about 15% seen once. Germline V gene sequence: CDR1 SGHTA, CDR2 FQGNSA. The CDR3 sequence is 14 residues long. Trimming removed 6 bases at V and 1 base at J, with 9 bases between. In its sample, this clonotype was seen many times. Its antigen is not known. The TCR originated in a man between 18 and 29 years old who had mild COVID-19 (a few samples of this study predate the infection). Cell type and time point are not known. The V and J genes are TRBV7-2 and TRBJ2-2; D possibly matches TRBD1 or TRBD2 (5 bases each). Sequencing was done on a sample of PBMCs or a T cell subset sorted from them (not recorded which). CDR3 sequence (DNA): TGTGCCAGCAGGGGGACGGGGAACACCGGGGAGCTGTTTTTT. Translating it yields CASRGTGNTGELFF.